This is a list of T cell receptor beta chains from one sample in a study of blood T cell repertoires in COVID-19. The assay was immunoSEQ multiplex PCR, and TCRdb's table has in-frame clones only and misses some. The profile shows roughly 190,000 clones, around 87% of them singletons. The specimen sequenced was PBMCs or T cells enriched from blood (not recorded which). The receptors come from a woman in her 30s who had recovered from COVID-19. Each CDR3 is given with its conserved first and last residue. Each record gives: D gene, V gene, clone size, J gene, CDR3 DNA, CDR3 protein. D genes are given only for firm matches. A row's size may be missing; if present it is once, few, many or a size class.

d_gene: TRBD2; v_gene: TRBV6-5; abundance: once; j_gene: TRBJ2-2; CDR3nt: TGTGCCAGCAGCAGACTAGCGGCGAACACCGGGGAGCTGTTTTTT; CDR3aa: CASSRLAANTGELFF
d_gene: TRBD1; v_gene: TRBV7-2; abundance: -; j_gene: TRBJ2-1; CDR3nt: TGTGCCAGCAGCTTATTTACGCGACAGGGTACCGGCTACAATGAGCAGTTCTTC; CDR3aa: CASSLFTRQGTGYNEQFF
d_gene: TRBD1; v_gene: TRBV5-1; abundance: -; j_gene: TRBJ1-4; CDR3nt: TGCGCCAGCAGCTTGGCCCAGGACAGGCATGAAAAACTGTTTTTT; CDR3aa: CASSLAQDRHEKLFF
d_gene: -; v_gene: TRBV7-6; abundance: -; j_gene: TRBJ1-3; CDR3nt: TGTGCCAGCAGCCTACCGAGCGGAGGCACCATATATTTT; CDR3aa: CASSLPSGGTIYF
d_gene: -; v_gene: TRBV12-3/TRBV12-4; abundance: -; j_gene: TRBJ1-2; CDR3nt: TGTGCCAGCACCTTTGGGCTAAACTATGGCTACACCTTC; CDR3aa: CASTFGLNYGYTF
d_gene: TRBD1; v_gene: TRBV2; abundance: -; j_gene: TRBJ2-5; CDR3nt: TGTGCCAGCAATGGGCAGGGACAGGGGAGAGAGACCCAGTACTTC; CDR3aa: CASNGQGQGRETQYF
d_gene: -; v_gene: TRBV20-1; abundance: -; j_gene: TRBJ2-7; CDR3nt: TGCAGTGCTAGTACTGGCTCCTACGAGCAGTACTTC; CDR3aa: CSASTGSYEQYF
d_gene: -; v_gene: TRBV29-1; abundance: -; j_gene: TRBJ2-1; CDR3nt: TGCAGCGTTGGCGCTAGCTTTGGTGGGAATGAGCAGTTCTTC; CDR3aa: CSVGASFGGNEQFF
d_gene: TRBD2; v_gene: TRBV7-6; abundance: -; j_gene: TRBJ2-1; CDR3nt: TGTGCCAGCAGCCCCGTTCTAGCGGGAACGGGCAATGAGCAGTTCTTC; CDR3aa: CASSPVLAGTGNEQFF
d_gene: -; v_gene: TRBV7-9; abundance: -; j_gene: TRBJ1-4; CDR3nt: TGTGCCAGCAGCTTAGCGCGGGGGGCAACTAATGAAAAACTGTTTTTT; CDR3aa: CASSLARGATNEKLFF
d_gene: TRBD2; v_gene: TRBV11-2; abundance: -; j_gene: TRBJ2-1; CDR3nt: TGTGCCAGCAGCTTAGCTAGCGGGAGTTCTAATGAGCAGTTCTTC; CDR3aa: CASSLASGSSNEQFF
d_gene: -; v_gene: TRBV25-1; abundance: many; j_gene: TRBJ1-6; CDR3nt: TGTGCCAGCAGCCTGGCACCCCCGTTGAATTCACCCCTCCACTTT; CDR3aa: CASSLAPPLNSPLHF
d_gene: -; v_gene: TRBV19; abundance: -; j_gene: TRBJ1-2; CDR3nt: TGTGCCAGTAGTATTGTACAGGTTCCGTATGGCTACACCTTC; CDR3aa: CASSIVQVPYGYTF
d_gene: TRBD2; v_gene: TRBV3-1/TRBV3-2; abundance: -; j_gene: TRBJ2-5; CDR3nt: TGTGCCAGCGGTATTAGCGGGGAAGAGACCCAGTACTTC; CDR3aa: CASGISGEETQYF
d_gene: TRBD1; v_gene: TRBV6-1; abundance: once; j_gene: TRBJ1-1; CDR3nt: TGTGCCAGCAGTGAACAGGGGGGTTATACGAGGACTGAAGCTTTCTTT; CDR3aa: CASSEQGGYTRTEAFF
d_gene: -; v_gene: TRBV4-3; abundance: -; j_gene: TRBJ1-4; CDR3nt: TGCGCCAGCAGCCAACTACTCCCCAAGGGGCAGGAAGAAAAACTGTTTTTT; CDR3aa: CASSQLLPKGQEEKLFF
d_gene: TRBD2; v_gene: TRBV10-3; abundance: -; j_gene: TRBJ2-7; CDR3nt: TGTGCCATCAGTGAGCTGGGACTAGCGATGGAGCAGTACTTC; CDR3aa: CAISELGLAMEQYF
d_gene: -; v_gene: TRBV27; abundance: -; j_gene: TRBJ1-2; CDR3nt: TGTGCCAGCAGAGGACAGACTTATGGCTACACCTTC; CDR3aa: CASRGQTYGYTF
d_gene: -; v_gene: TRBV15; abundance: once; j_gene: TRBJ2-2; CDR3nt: TGTGCCACCAGCAGCCCCGCCCTCCGGGGCACCGGGGAGCTGTTTTTT; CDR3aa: CATSSPALRGTGELFF
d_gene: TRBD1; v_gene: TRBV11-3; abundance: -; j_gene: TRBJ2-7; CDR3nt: TGTGCCAGCAGCTTTGCAGGACAGGGCGCGTACGAGCAGTACTTC; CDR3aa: CASSFAGQGAYEQYF
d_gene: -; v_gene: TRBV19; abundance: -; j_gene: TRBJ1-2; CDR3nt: TGTGCCAGTCGAACGACAGCTAACTATGGCTACACCTTC; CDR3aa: CASRTTANYGYTF
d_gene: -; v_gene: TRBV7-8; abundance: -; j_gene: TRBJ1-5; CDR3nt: TGTGCCAGCAGCTTAAAAAACGGTAATCAGCCCCAGCATTTT; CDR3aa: CASSLKNGNQPQHF
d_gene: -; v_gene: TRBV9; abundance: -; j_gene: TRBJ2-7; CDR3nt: TGTGCCAGCAGCCCCCATGGAGGGGCAGCGTACGAGCAGTACTTC; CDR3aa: CASSPHGGAAYEQYF
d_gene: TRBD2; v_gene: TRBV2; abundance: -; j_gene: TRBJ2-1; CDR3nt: TGTGCCAGACAACACGTAAAACTAGCGAGCGATGAGCAGTTCTTC; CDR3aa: CARQHVKLASDEQFF
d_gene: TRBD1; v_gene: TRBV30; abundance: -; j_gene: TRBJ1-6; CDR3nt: TGTGCATATGGGACAGGAAATTCACCCCTCCACTTT; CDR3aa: CAYGTGNSPLHF
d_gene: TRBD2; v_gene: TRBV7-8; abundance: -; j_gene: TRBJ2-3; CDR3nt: TGTGCCAGCAGCTTAGAGGCGGGAGGGACCACAGATACGCAGTATTTT; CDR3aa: CASSLEAGGTTDTQYF
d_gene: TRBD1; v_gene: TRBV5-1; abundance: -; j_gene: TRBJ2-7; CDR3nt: TGCGCCAGCAACCCGGGACAGGGGGCCCAGTACTTC; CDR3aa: CASNPGQGAQYF
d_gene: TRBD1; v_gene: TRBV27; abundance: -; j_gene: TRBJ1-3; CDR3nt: TGTGCCAGCAGTCCCTGGACAGGGACTGGAAACACCATATATTTT; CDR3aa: CASSPWTGTGNTIYF
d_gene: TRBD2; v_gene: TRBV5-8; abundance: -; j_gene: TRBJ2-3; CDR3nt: TGTGCCAGCAAGCGCGGGGGGTTGGGCACAGATACGCAGTATTTT; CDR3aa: CASKRGGLGTDTQYF
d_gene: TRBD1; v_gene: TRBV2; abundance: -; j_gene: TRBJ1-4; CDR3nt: TGTGCCAGCAGTGTGACAGGGGGGGAAAAACTGTTTTTT; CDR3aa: CASSVTGGEKLFF
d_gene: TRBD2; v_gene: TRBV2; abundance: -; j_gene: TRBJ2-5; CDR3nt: TGTGCCAGCAGTCCGACTAGCGGGAAACAAGAGACCCAGTACTTC; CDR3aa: CASSPTSGKQETQYF
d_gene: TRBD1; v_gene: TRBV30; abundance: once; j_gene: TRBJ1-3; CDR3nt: TGTGCCTGCATCAGCCGGACAGGGGTCGGAAACACCATATATTTT; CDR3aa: CACISRTGVGNTIYF
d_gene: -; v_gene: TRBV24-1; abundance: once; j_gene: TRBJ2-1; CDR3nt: TGTGCCACCAGTGATTTGTCAAATGAGCAGTTCTTC; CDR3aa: CATSDLSNEQFF
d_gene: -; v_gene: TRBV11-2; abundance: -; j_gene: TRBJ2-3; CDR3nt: TGTGCCAGCAGCTCCAGACAGGTTCTTCCTACAGATACGCAGTATTTT; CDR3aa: CASSSRQVLPTDTQYF
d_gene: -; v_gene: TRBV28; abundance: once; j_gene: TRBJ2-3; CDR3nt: TGTGCCAGCAGTTTAGACAGCTTGGCGGATACGCAGTATTTT; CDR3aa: CASSLDSLADTQYF
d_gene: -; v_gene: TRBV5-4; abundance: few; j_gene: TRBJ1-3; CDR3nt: TGTGCCACCGGGGGGCTAGGTGCTGGAAACACCATATATTTT; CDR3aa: CATGGLGAGNTIYF
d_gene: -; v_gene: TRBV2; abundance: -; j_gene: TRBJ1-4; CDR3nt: TGTGCCAGCAGTGAGCAGGGAACGACTAATGAAAAACTGTTTTTT; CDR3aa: CASSEQGTTNEKLFF
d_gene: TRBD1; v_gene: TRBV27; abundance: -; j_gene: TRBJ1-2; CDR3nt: TGTGCCAGCAGCATACAGGGGTTAGGGATCTATGGCTACACCTTC; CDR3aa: CASSIQGLGIYGYTF
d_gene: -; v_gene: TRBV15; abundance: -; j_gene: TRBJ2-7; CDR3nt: TGTGCCACCAGCAGCGGGGACTTACCTGCCTACGAGCAGTACTTC; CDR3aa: CATSSGDLPAYEQYF
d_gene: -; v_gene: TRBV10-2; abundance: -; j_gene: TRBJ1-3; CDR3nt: TGCGCCAGCAGTGTCGGGGGGGAGAACACCATATATTTT; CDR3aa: CASSVGGENTIYF
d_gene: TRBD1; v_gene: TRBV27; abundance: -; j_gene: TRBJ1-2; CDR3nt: TGTGCCAGCAGTTTATTAGGTTCAGGGGGCAGTGGCTACACCTTC; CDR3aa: CASSLLGSGGSGYTF
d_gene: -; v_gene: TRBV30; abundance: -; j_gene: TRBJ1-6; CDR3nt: TGTGCCTGGAGTGGTGGCACCTCCTATAATTCACCCCTCCACTTT; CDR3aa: CAWSGGTSYNSPLHF
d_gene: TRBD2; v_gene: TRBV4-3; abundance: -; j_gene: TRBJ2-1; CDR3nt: TGCGCCAGCAGCCAAGATGGGACTAGTTATCTTTTGGAGTTCGATGAGCAGTTCTTC; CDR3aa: CASSQDGTSYLLEFDEQFF
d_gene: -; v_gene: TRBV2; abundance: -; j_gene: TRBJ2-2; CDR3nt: TGTGCCAGCAGTGAAGCGCAGGCGACTAGGACCGGAACCGGGGAGCTGTTTTTT; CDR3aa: CASSEAQATRTGTGELFF
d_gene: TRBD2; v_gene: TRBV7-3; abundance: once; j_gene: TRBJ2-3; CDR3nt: TGTGCCAGCAGCCCTACTAGCGGGGGTTGGGATACGCAGTATTTT; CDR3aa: CASSPTSGGWDTQYF
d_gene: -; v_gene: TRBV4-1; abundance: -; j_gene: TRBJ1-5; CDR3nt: TGCGCCAGCAGCCAAGAGCCAGGCGACCTCAATCAGCCCCAGCATTTT; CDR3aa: CASSQEPGDLNQPQHF
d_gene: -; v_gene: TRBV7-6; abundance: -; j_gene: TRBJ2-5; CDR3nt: TGTGCCAGCAGCTTAGGGGTAGCGGAGCAAGAGACCCAGTACTTC; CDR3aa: CASSLGVAEQETQYF
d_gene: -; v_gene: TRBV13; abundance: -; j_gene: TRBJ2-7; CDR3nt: TGTGCCAGCAGCTTCTTTTGGCGGGGCGTCCACGAGCAGTACTTC; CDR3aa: CASSFFWRGVHEQYF
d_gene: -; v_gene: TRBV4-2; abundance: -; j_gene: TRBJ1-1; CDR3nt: TGTGCCAGCAGCCAAGAGGGGGGGCACACTGAAGCTTTCTTT; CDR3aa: CASSQEGGHTEAFF
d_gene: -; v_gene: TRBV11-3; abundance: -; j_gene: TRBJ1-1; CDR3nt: TGTGCCAGCAGCTTCCGGGGGGGGACTGAAGCTTTCTTT; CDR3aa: CASSFRGGTEAFF
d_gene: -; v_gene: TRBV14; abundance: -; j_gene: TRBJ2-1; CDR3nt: TGTGCCAGCAGCTATGGACAGACGAGGTTTTTCGGCGATGAGCAGTTCTTC; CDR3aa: CASSYGQTRFFGDEQFF
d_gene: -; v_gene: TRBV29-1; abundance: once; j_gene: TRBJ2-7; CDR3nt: TGCAGCGTTCCAGCAGACATTCGACCGTACGAGCAGTACTTC; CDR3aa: CSVPADIRPYEQYF